This TCR beta chain was recovered during a study of PD-1 blockade in classical Hodgkin lymphoma. As concerns this clone: The antigen remains unidentified.

Measured with immunoSEQ multiplex PCR; TCRdb has only the in-frame clones, and not every one. The table records about 64,000 clones, roughly nine tenths of them present only once. Overall study findings and caveats: Complete responders had baseline diversity similar to newly diagnosed patients. A significant rise in TCR diversity was seen by C4D1 for CD4+ cells but not for CD8+ cells. Exclusion applied to patients who initiated nivolumab less than 1 year following ASCT.

Time point denoted: cycle 4 day 1 (C4D1), after around six weeks of nivolumab. Each patient's relapse followed autologous stem cell transplantation, and brentuximab vedotin exposure varied. Between the trimmed V and J ends, which lost 4 bases and 6 bases, there was a span of 11 bases. The CDR3 has 12 amino acids. The V gene's germline CDR1 is SGHRS and CDR2 YFSETQ. The sequence derives from a human donor with classical Hodgkin lymphoma. The J gene is TRBJ2-7, the V gene TRBV5-1; D is uncertain. Sequences were derived from peripheral blood mononuclear cells (PBMCs), sampled before the fourth cycle of nivolumab. The CDR3 nucleotides read TGCGCCAGCAGCCCCCCGTATGGCGAGCAGTACTTC. Encoded protein: CASSPPYGEQYF. Variable domain in full (rest from reference TRBV5-1 and TRBJ2-7): KAGVTQTPRYLIKTRGQQVTLSCSPISGHRSVSWYQQTPGQGLQFLFEYFSETQRNKGNFPGRFSGRQFSNSRSEMNVSTLELGDSALYLCASSPPYGEQYFGPGTRLTVT.